The rows below give T cell receptor beta chains drawn from one sample of a study of cytotoxic CD8 clonotypes in ibrutinib-treated CLL. TCRdb keeps only in-frame clones here, not all; method: immunoSEQ multiplex PCR. Among fewer than 85,000 clones, about 85% were seen once, and the ten largest hold approximately 5.1%. The input for sequencing was PBMCs, taken after 12 months of ibrutinib treatment. The receptors were gathered from a human donor with chronic lymphocytic leukemia. The CDR3 runs from the conserved cysteine through the conserved F or W. The D gene is left open where the match is weak. Size is omitted from some rows. Given values are once, few, many or a class for expanded clones.

cdr3_aa: CATRQGTYEQYF; cdr3_nt: TGTGCCACCCGACAGGGGACCTACGAGCAGTACTTC; v_call: TRBV7-8; clone_size: NA; d_call: TRBD1; j_call: TRBJ2-7
cdr3_aa: CASSVAQRGQQYF; cdr3_nt: TGTGCCAGCAGCGTAGCACAGAGGGGTCAACAGTACTTC; v_call: TRBV9; clone_size: NA; d_call: NA; j_call: TRBJ2-4
cdr3_aa: CASSNRGGYNEQFF; cdr3_nt: TGTGCCAGCAGCAATAGAGGGGGCTACAATGAGCAGTTCTTC; v_call: TRBV11-3; clone_size: NA; d_call: NA; j_call: TRBJ2-1
cdr3_aa: CASSLSKTQETQYF; cdr3_nt: TGTGCCAGCAGCCTTTCAAAGACCCAAGAGACCCAGTACTTC; v_call: TRBV6-6; clone_size: medium-sized; d_call: NA; j_call: TRBJ2-5
cdr3_aa: CASSATGVHIQYF; cdr3_nt: TGTGCCAGCAGCGCCACAGGGGTACACATTCAGTACTTC; v_call: TRBV7-2; clone_size: NA; d_call: TRBD1; j_call: TRBJ2-4
cdr3_aa: CATSRGGDTRTDTQYF; cdr3_nt: TGTGCCACCAGCAGAGGAGGGGACACCCGCACAGATACGCAGTATTTT; v_call: TRBV15; clone_size: NA; d_call: NA; j_call: TRBJ2-3
cdr3_aa: CASSYGPLGEQYF; cdr3_nt: TGTGCCAGCAGCTACGGACCCCTCGGGGAGCAGTACTTC; v_call: TRBV11-3; clone_size: NA; d_call: NA; j_call: TRBJ2-7
cdr3_aa: CASSWDSHNQPQHF; cdr3_nt: TGTGCCAGCAGTTGGGACAGCCACAATCAGCCCCAGCATTTT; v_call: TRBV2; clone_size: many; d_call: TRBD1; j_call: TRBJ1-5
cdr3_aa: CASSLMSGQGTQYF; cdr3_nt: TGTGCCAGCAGCTTAATGTCCGGGCAGGGGACCCAGTACTTC; v_call: TRBV7-3; clone_size: NA; d_call: NA; j_call: TRBJ2-5
cdr3_aa: CASRDRADAGGYTF; cdr3_nt: TGTGCCAGCAGGGACAGGGCGGACGCGGGAGGCTACACCTTC; v_call: TRBV9; clone_size: NA; d_call: TRBD1; j_call: TRBJ1-2
cdr3_aa: CASSQDKGATNEKLFF; cdr3_nt: TGCGCCAGCAGCCAAGATAAGGGTGCAACTAATGAAAAACTGTTTTTT; v_call: TRBV4-3; clone_size: NA; d_call: NA; j_call: TRBJ1-4
cdr3_aa: CSVGGGGTSGRDEQYF; cdr3_nt: TGCAGCGTTGGCGGAGGGGGGACTAGCGGGCGCGACGAGCAGTACTTC; v_call: TRBV29-1; clone_size: NA; d_call: TRBD2; j_call: TRBJ2-7
cdr3_aa: CASSLPTGWQYF; cdr3_nt: TGTGCCAGCAGCTTACCGACGGGGTGGCAGTACTTC; v_call: TRBV7-2; clone_size: NA; d_call: NA; j_call: TRBJ2-7
cdr3_aa: CASSLARVGGNTEAFF; cdr3_nt: TGTGCCAGCAGCTTAGCGCGGGTGGGTGGGAACACTGAAGCTTTCTTT; v_call: TRBV7-8; clone_size: NA; d_call: NA; j_call: TRBJ1-1
cdr3_aa: CASLGGGQPQHF; cdr3_nt: TGTGCCAGCCTGGGAGGGGGACAGCCCCAGCATTTT; v_call: TRBV28; clone_size: few; d_call: NA; j_call: TRBJ1-5
cdr3_aa: CASSLGLSGDPETQYF; cdr3_nt: TGCGCCAGCAGCTTGGGCCTGAGCGGGGACCCGGAGACCCAGTACTTC; v_call: TRBV5-1; clone_size: NA; d_call: TRBD2; j_call: TRBJ2-5
cdr3_aa: CASSTPPAGASYEQYF; cdr3_nt: TGTGCCAGTAGTACCCCCCCGGCAGGGGCCTCCTACGAGCAGTACTTC; v_call: TRBV19; clone_size: NA; d_call: NA; j_call: TRBJ2-7
cdr3_aa: CASSLVASGGHNEQFF; cdr3_nt: TGTGCCAGCAGTTTAGTCGCTAGCGGGGGGCACAATGAGCAGTTCTTC; v_call: TRBV28; clone_size: NA; d_call: TRBD2; j_call: TRBJ2-1
cdr3_aa: CASSQRTGGPLNRPYEQYF; cdr3_nt: TGTGCCAGCAGTCAAAGGACAGGGGGCCCACTCAACCGGCCCTACGAGCAGTACTTC; v_call: TRBV28; clone_size: NA; d_call: TRBD1; j_call: TRBJ2-7
cdr3_aa: CASSVAVGSNSPLHF; cdr3_nt: TGTGCCAGCAGCGTAGCGGTGGGGTCTAATTCACCCCTCCACTTT; v_call: TRBV9; clone_size: few; d_call: NA; j_call: TRBJ1-6
cdr3_aa: CAWSVFYGYTF; cdr3_nt: TGTGCCTGGAGTGTCTTCTATGGCTACACCTTC; v_call: TRBV30; clone_size: NA; d_call: NA; j_call: TRBJ1-2
cdr3_aa: CASSLDPRAAPNEKLFF; cdr3_nt: TGCGCCAGCAGCTTGGACCCGAGGGCAGCGCCTAATGAAAAACTGTTTTTT; v_call: TRBV5-1; clone_size: NA; d_call: NA; j_call: TRBJ1-4
cdr3_aa: CASSSGGSSYEQYF; cdr3_nt: TGTGCCAGCAGCTCGGGCGGGAGCTCCTACGAGCAGTACTTC; v_call: TRBV28; clone_size: NA; d_call: TRBD2; j_call: TRBJ2-7
cdr3_aa: CASSRDSRADYGYTF; cdr3_nt: TGTGCCAGTAGTAGGGACAGCCGAGCGGACTATGGCTACACCTTC; v_call: TRBV19; clone_size: NA; d_call: TRBD1; j_call: TRBJ1-2
cdr3_aa: CASSLLAGGPTDTQYF; cdr3_nt: TGTGCCAGCAGCTTACTAGCGGGGGGGCCCACAGATACGCAGTATTTT; v_call: TRBV7-9; clone_size: NA; d_call: TRBD2; j_call: TRBJ2-3
cdr3_aa: CASTPPGQVHEQYF; cdr3_nt: TGTGCCAGCACCCCACCGGGACAGGTCCACGAGCAGTACTTC; v_call: TRBV5-5; clone_size: NA; d_call: TRBD1; j_call: TRBJ2-7
cdr3_aa: CASLTRRRGPGANVLTF; cdr3_nt: TGTGCCAGCCTGACAAGGCGCAGGGGGCCTGGGGCCAACGTCCTGACTTTC; v_call: TRBV11-2; clone_size: NA; d_call: TRBD1; j_call: TRBJ2-6
cdr3_aa: CASSPGPVREQYF; cdr3_nt: TGTGCCAGCAGCCCCGGACCCGTTCGCGAGCAGTACTTC; v_call: TRBV11-1; clone_size: NA; d_call: NA; j_call: TRBJ2-7
cdr3_aa: CASSLQRTYGYTF; cdr3_nt: TGTGCCAGCAGCCTACAGAGAACCTATGGCTACACCTTC; v_call: TRBV7-2; clone_size: NA; d_call: NA; j_call: TRBJ1-2
cdr3_aa: CASSRDKSTDTQYF; cdr3_nt: TGTGCCAGCAGCAGGGACAAAAGCACAGATACGCAGTATTTT; v_call: TRBV28; clone_size: NA; d_call: NA; j_call: TRBJ2-3
cdr3_aa: CASSPGTGSPEAFF; cdr3_nt: TGTGCCAGCAGCCCAGGGACAGGGAGCCCTGAAGCTTTCTTT; v_call: TRBV2; clone_size: NA; d_call: TRBD1; j_call: TRBJ1-1
cdr3_aa: CASSWAWGMGEKLFF; cdr3_nt: TGTGCCAGCAGTTGGGCATGGGGTATGGGGGAAAAACTGTTTTTT; v_call: TRBV27; clone_size: few; d_call: NA; j_call: TRBJ1-4
cdr3_aa: CASSQSGPEAFF; cdr3_nt: TGTGCCAGCAGCCAATCGGGCCCTGAAGCTTTCTTT; v_call: TRBV14; clone_size: NA; d_call: NA; j_call: TRBJ1-1
cdr3_aa: CASSLSGTPLGYTF; cdr3_nt: TGTGCCAGCAGTTTATCCGGGACCCCACTTGGCTACACCTTC; v_call: TRBV28; clone_size: NA; d_call: NA; j_call: TRBJ1-2
cdr3_aa: CASDGQFNQPQHF; cdr3_nt: TGTGCCAGTGACGGCCAATTCAATCAGCCCCAGCATTTT; v_call: TRBV19; clone_size: NA; d_call: NA; j_call: TRBJ1-5
cdr3_aa: CASSPSATNNYGYTF; cdr3_nt: TGTGCCAGCTCACCATCGGCCACCAATAACTATGGCTACACCTTC; v_call: TRBV18; clone_size: NA; d_call: NA; j_call: TRBJ1-2
cdr3_aa: CASSQDGVPGLEQFF; cdr3_nt: TGTGCCAGCAGCCAAGATGGGGTTCCGGGACTGGAGCAGTTCTTC; v_call: TRBV4-2; clone_size: NA; d_call: NA; j_call: TRBJ2-1
cdr3_aa: CASNPGATRTDTQYF; cdr3_nt: TGTGCCAGCAACCCGGGGGCTACCCGCACAGATACGCAGTATTTT; v_call: TRBV9; clone_size: NA; d_call: NA; j_call: TRBJ2-3
cdr3_aa: CASSFDPGQRHNEQFF; cdr3_nt: TGTGCCAGCAGTTTTGACCCGGGACAGCGTCACAATGAGCAGTTCTTC; v_call: TRBV5-4; clone_size: NA; d_call: TRBD1; j_call: TRBJ2-1
cdr3_aa: CSYWVEGGYTF; cdr3_nt: TGCAGCTACTGGGTTGAGGGTGGCTACACCTTC; v_call: TRBV29-1; clone_size: NA; d_call: NA; j_call: TRBJ1-2
cdr3_aa: CATSRPWPGPVGETQYF; cdr3_nt: TGTGCCACCAGCAGGCCTTGGCCGGGCCCCGTGGGGGAGACCCAGTACTTC; v_call: TRBV15; clone_size: NA; d_call: NA; j_call: TRBJ2-5
cdr3_aa: CAARDSGTYEQYF; cdr3_nt: TGTGCCGCCCGGGACAGCGGGACCTACGAGCAGTACTTC; v_call: TRBV6-1; clone_size: NA; d_call: NA; j_call: TRBJ2-7
cdr3_aa: CASSLMTEPNYGYTF; cdr3_nt: TGTGCCAGCAGTTTAATGACAGAACCTAACTATGGCTACACCTTC; v_call: TRBV28; clone_size: NA; d_call: NA; j_call: TRBJ1-2
cdr3_aa: CASSPFPTDTQYF; cdr3_nt: TGTGCCAGCTCACCCTTCCCCACAGATACGCAGTATTTT; v_call: TRBV18; clone_size: NA; d_call: NA; j_call: TRBJ2-3
cdr3_aa: CASSPRPGGQETQYF; cdr3_nt: TGCGCCAGCAGCCCCCGCCCCGGGGGGCAAGAGACCCAGTACTTC; v_call: TRBV5-1; clone_size: once; d_call: TRBD2; j_call: TRBJ2-5
cdr3_aa: CASSATPGGTTDTQYF; cdr3_nt: TGTGCCAGCAGCGCCACCCCGGGGGGGACCACAGATACGCAGTATTTT; v_call: TRBV6-4; clone_size: NA; d_call: TRBD2; j_call: TRBJ2-3
cdr3_aa: CASSPPGNTGELFF; cdr3_nt: TGTGCCAGCAGCCCACCGGGGAACACCGGGGAGCTGTTTTTT; v_call: TRBV12-1; clone_size: NA; d_call: NA; j_call: TRBJ2-2
cdr3_aa: CASSLEARDTQYF; cdr3_nt: TGTGCCAGCAGCTTGGAGGCCCGAGATACGCAGTATTTT; v_call: TRBV5-4; clone_size: NA; d_call: NA; j_call: TRBJ2-3
cdr3_aa: CAWSVASGDQPQHF; cdr3_nt: TGTGCCTGGAGTGTAGCGTCAGGTGATCAGCCCCAGCATTTT; v_call: TRBV30; clone_size: NA; d_call: NA; j_call: TRBJ1-5
cdr3_aa: CASSLFFWTRRTDTQYF; cdr3_nt: TGTGCCAGCAGTTTATTTTTTTGGACCCGTCGCACAGATACGCAGTATTTT; v_call: TRBV28; clone_size: NA; d_call: NA; j_call: TRBJ2-3
cdr3_aa: CASSLVGTGTDTQYF; cdr3_nt: TGTGCCAGCAGCTTGGTAGGGACAGGCACAGATACGCAGTATTTT; v_call: TRBV5-6; clone_size: NA; d_call: TRBD1; j_call: TRBJ2-3